This TCR beta chain derives from a study of T cells after yellow fever vaccination. About the research overall: Some fractions had low cell numbers, and these were prepared with SMART-Seq v4 Ultra Low Input. The study's findings and limits: Repertoires obtained by FACS sorting could include abundant clonotypes that entered as contaminants from the bulk population. Some clonotypes, a small share, were shared between CD4 and CD8 compartments. At around 96% for CD4 and about 88% for CD8, most primary-vaccination clones showed up again after the booster.

Trimming removed 2 bases from V and 5 bases from J, with 12 bases in between. Germline assignment: CDR1 SGHVS and CDR2 FQNEAQ. This CDR3 is built from 14 residues. MiXCR was run by TCRdb on the 5' RACE reads, yielding one entry per CDR3 protein. The sample contains under 700,000 distinct CDR3 sequences, roughly a sixth of which appear only once. Concerning this clonotype: Its cognate antigen is unknown.

This chain joins TRBV7-8 and TRBJ1-1, with D perhaps TRBD1 (6 bases). This TCR was sampled from a young man who received the YFV17D yellow fever vaccine. Here the sequenced sample was PBMCs, taken around 5 days after the first yellow fever vaccination. The CDR3, as DNA: TGTGCCAGCAGCTTACTACAGGGTAGTACTGAAGCTTTCTTT. Translated: CASSLLQGSTEAFF. The full variable domain, with the rest looked up from reference TRBV7-8 and TRBJ1-1, is GAGVSQSPRYKVAKRGQDVALRCDPISGHVSLFWYQQALGQGPEFLTYFQNEAQLDKSGLPSDRFFAERPEGSVSTLKIQRTQQEDSAVYLCASSLLQGSTEAFFGQGTRLTVV.